This TCR beta chain stems from a study of tumor-infiltrating lymphocytes in primary liver carcinoma. Researchers generated TCR beta cDNA from around 0.55 ug of total RNA, relying on a constant-region primer. ARM-PCR, slightly modified, supplied the TCR beta libraries through three nested multiplex PCR rounds. Running 9 to 11 cycles apiece, the first two PCR rounds relied on TRBV1-TRBV30 forward primers together with a C-beta reverse primer. A single record per CDR3 protein comes from TCRdb applying MiXCR to the multiplex PCR reads. Of over 250,000 distinct CDR3 sequences in the sample, around three fifths were seen once. There are 11 residues in the CDR3. Per germline, CDR1 SQVTM and CDR2 ANQGSEA. V gave up 6 bases and J gave up 7 bases, with 9 bases separating them. The study, taken as a whole, reports: Tumors carried a top-250-clone fraction significantly exceeding that of blood (p = 0.039).

Details on this clonotype: Antigen specificity is unknown.

The source of the blood RNA was unsorted whole blood, and germline DNA was extracted as well. Sequenced material: peripheral blood. This receptor was identified in a woman under 40 with primary liver carcinoma and hepatitis B virus infection. The rearrangement uses TRBV29-1 and TRBJ2-2; no clear D. CDR3 protein: CSVCLGGELFF. The CDR3 DNA reads as TGCAGCGTATGTCTAGGCGGGGAGCTGTTTTTT.